The 26 T cell receptor beta chains presented below share a single source sample, sequenced in a study of long-term antiretroviral therapy in people with HIV. This was the immunoSEQ v3.0 assay at survey level. Profiling relied on immunoSEQ multiplex PCR, and the TCRdb table lists in-frame clones only, not all of them. This repertoire shows 38,000 or so clones, 85% to 95% found once; its top ten account for roughly 2.2%. The sample was unsorted PBMCs, taken about 9 years after starting antiretroviral therapy. These TCRs come from a man between 25 and 39 years old with HIV.

The chain is built from TRBV7-2 and TRBJ1-1; D might be TRBD1 (6 bases). Germline V gene sequence: CDR1 SGHTA, CDR2 FQGNSA. Between the trimmed V and J ends, which lost 4 bases and 2 bases, there was a span of 20 bases. This CDR3 comprises 17 residues. This CDR3 is CASSSITLGQYNTEAFF. The CDR3 DNA sequence: TGTGCCAGCAGCTCCATTACCCTCGGACAGTACAACACTGAAGCTTTCTTT.

The V call is TRBV7-3, the J call TRBJ2-1, with 11 positions matching TRBD2. This CDR3 is 15 amino acids long. V shed 8 bases, J shed 4 bases, and the junction held 7 bases outside the gene matches. The germline V gene encodes CDR1 SGHTA and CDR2 FQGTGA. The CDR3: CASGIAGGRYNEQFF. In DNA, the CDR3 is TGTGCCAGCGGAATAGCGGGGGGGCGATACAATGAGCAGTTCTTC.

The rearrangement joins TRBV27 to TRBJ2-1; D might be TRBD2 (5 bases). The ends were cut back, 1 base at V and 1 base at J, with 8 bases in the middle. Germline CDR1 and CDR2: MNHEY and SMNVEV (reference sequence). The CDR3 has 15 residues. CDR3 residues: CASSLWTPSYNEQFF. DNA of the CDR3: TGTGCCAGCAGTTTATGGACTCCATCCTACAATGAGCAGTTCTTC.

This sequence joins TRBV4-2 and TRBJ2-2, with no clear D. CDR1 and CDR2 (germline): LGHNA, YNFKEQ. The V and J ends lost 1 base and 7 bases respectively, with 4 bases between them. The CDR3 length is 12 residues. DNA for the CDR3: TGTGCCAGCAGCCAAGGTATCGGGGAGCTGTTTTTT. This codes for CASSQGIGELFF.

This chain uses TRBV2 with TRBJ2-1; 7 bases align to TRBD2. Germline V CDR1 and CDR2: SNHLY, FYNNEI. V was pared by 5 bases and J by 6 bases, with 10 bases of the junction left unmatched. The CDR3 sequence is 15 residues long. The CDR3 region is CASSTSSGAFNEQFF. CDR3 DNA: TGTGCCAGCAGTACTTCAAGCGGGGCTTTCAATGAGCAGTTCTTC.

This chain joins TRBV2 and TRBJ2-1, with 11 bases lining up with TRBD1. Germline lookup yields CDR1 SNHLY and CDR2 FYNNEI. Trimming removed 6 bases from V and 9 bases from J; junction bases left unmatched: 10. CDR3 length: 15 residues. Here the CDR3 reads CASSGQGAVLGEQFF. The CDR3 DNA is TGTGCCAGCAGCGGACAGGGGGCGGTCTTAGGTGAGCAGTTCTTC.

The chain recombines TRBV2 with TRBJ2-3, with 9 bases fitting TRBD2. This CDR3 comprises 15 residues. CDR1 and CDR2 (germline): SNHLY, FYNNEI. V was pared by 6 bases and J by 6 bases, with 10 bases of the junction left unmatched. Here the CDR3 reads CASSLAGNPGDTQYF. CDR3 DNA: TGTGCCAGCAGCCTAGCGGGGAACCCAGGGGATACGCAGTATTTT.

The chain employs TRBV7-9 and TRBJ1-2; 7 bases match TRBD1. The V and J ends lost 4 bases and 7 bases, in that order; junction bases with no gene match: 6. There are 13 residues in the CDR3. The germline V gene encodes CDR1 SEHNR and CDR2 FQNEAQ (reference sequence). The CDR3 nucleotides are TGTGCCAGCAGCTCCCAACAGGGGTCTGGCTACACCTTC. Residues: CASSSQQGSGYTF.

This chain uses TRBV6-5 with TRBJ1-4; no clear D. The CDR3 consists of 15 residues. The V end lost 5 bases, the J end lost 5 bases, and 15 bases lay between the germline ends. The germline gives CDR1 MNHEY, CDR2 SVGAGI. In DNA, the CDR3 is TGTGCCAGCAGTAGTGGACTGACCCGGAATGAAAAACTGTTTTTT. This sequence encodes CASSSGLTRNEKLFF.

The chain's CDR3 is CASRKPGGRYEKLFF. As DNA, the CDR3 is TGTGCCAGCAGAAAACCAGGGGGTCGGTATGAAAAACTGTTTTTT. This chain joins TRBV11-2 and TRBJ1-4; 7 bases agree with TRBD1. V lost 6 bases, J lost 6 bases, and 10 bases stayed unmatched. Germline V gene lookup returns CDR1 SGHAT and CDR2 FQNNGV. The CDR3 is 15 residues long.

The chain links TRBV9 to TRBJ2-5; TRBD2 aligns across 8 bases. CDR3 length: 14 amino acids. Germline values: CDR1 SGDLS, CDR2 YYNGEE. J was trimmed by 9 bases and V by 0 bases; bases with no gene match: 7. This CDR3 reads CASSVEYRGGAQYF. The CDR3 nucleotides are TGTGCCAGCAGCGTAGAGTATCGGGGGGGGGCCCAGTACTTC.

The J gene is TRBJ1-2, the V gene TRBV21-1; the DNA was not used to check the table's D call, TRBD1. TRBV21-1 is assigned pseudogene status. The CDR3 is 13 residues long. The CDR3 nucleotides are TGTGCCAGCAGCATACAGACCGGGACAGGCTACACCTTC. This codes for CASSIQTGTGYTF.

This clone showed up just once. The chain uses TRBV29-1 and TRBJ2-1, with D maybe TRBD1 (6 bases). Trimming cost V 2 bases and J 9 bases, with 14 bases left between them. CDR3 size: 13 residues. CDR1 is SQVTM and CDR2 is ANQGSEA in the germline V gene. The CDR3 DNA sequence: TGCAGCGTTGAAATTCGTACAGGGTCTGAGCAGTTCTTC. This translates into CSVEIRTGSEQFF.

This clone was counted once. The chain has TRBV2 and TRBJ2-3; TRBD1 or TRBD2 may be the D gene (5 bases each). Trimming pared 6 bases from V and 3 bases from J, leaving 19 bases between. Germline V gene lookup returns CDR1 SNHLY and CDR2 FYNNEI. This CDR3 comprises 16 residues. CDR3: CASRVSRDHPTDTQYF. The CDR3 nucleotides are TGTGCCAGCAGGGTCTCCCGGGACCACCCAACAGATACGCAGTATTTT.

The chain has TRBV11-2 and TRBJ2-2, with D maybe TRBD1 (6 bases). The CDR3 extends over 14 amino acids. V was cut by 1 base and J by 5 bases, with 8 bases left in between. Per germline, CDR1 SGHAT and CDR2 FQNNGV. This CDR3 reads CASSLGQGTGELFF. As DNA, the CDR3 is TGTGCCAGCAGCTTAGGGCAGGGGACCGGGGAGCTGTTTTTT.

V and J are TRBV5-1 and TRBJ2-3; weak D call: TRBD2 (7 bases). This CDR3 is 15 amino acids long. V was clipped by 1 base and J by 2 bases, with 11 bases between them. Germline CDR1 reads SGHRS; CDR2 reads YFSETQ. CDR3: CASSLKAGATDTQYF. The CDR3 DNA is TGCGCCAGCAGCTTGAAGGCGGGGGCCACAGATACGCAGTATTTT.

This clone came up once. This chain joins TRBV28 and TRBJ2-5; 10 positions match TRBD2. Gene TRBJ2-7 matches the end of the DNA better, so the J call may be wrong. The CDR3 spans 16 residues. Germline V gene data show CDR1 as MDHEN and CDR2 as SYDVKM. CDR3 sequence: CASSSTWTSGNYEQYF. As DNA, the CDR3 is TGTGCCAGCAGTTCAACTTGGACTAGCGGCAACTACGAGCAGTACTTC.

This chain connects TRBV15 to TRBJ2-6; D gene ambiguous. Per germline, CDR1 LNHNV and CDR2 YYDKDF (reference sequence). V was shortened by 1 base and J by 0 bases, with 1 base between the two germline ends. This CDR3 has 14 amino acids. CDR3 nucleotides: TGTGCCACCAGCAGAGCCTCTGGGGCCAACGTCCTGACTTTC. This codes for CATSRASGANVLTF.

DNA for the CDR3: TGTGCCAGCAGCCAACAGCGGGGGACAGATACGCAGTATTTT. It translates to CASSQQRGTDTQYF. The chain carries TRBV7-2 and TRBJ2-3; 8 nucleotides align to TRBD2. Germline V lookup: CDR1 SGHTA, CDR2 FQGNSA. This CDR3 contains 14 residues. The V segment lost 5 bases and the J segment 3 bases; nucleotides outside the gene matches: 4.

The chain couples TRBV6-1 to TRBJ1-2; no clear D. Trimming left V 7 bases short and J 6 bases short, with 9 bases between. Looked up from germline, CDR1 is MNHNS and CDR2 is SASEGT. CDR3 length: 11 amino acids. The CDR3 loop reads CASTRMDGYTF. The CDR3 DNA is TGTGCCAGCACCCGGATGGATGGCTACACCTTC.

The rearrangement joins TRBV5-3 to TRBJ1-5; D not certain. TRBV5-3 has ORF status, its function being uncertain. This CDR3 contains 15 residues. Deletions cut 8 bases from V and 6 bases from J, with 21 bases between. CDR3 sequence (DNA): TGTGCCAGGAATAATAAACAAGGGCCTAGTCAGCCCCAGCATTTT. Protein product: CARNNKQGPSQPQHF.

The chain couples TRBV19 to TRBJ1-1; D perhaps matches TRBD1 (5 bases). The CDR3 consists of 15 residues. With 5 bases removed from V and 7 bases from J, the gap between germline ends came to 20 bases. The germline gives CDR1 LNHDA, CDR2 SQIVND (reference sequence). The CDR3 DNA reads TGTGCCAGTAGTCCCCTGGGTAGGGTAGGGGATGAAGCTTTCTTT. As protein: CASSPLGRVGDEAFF.

As to this clone: Other DNA sequences of this sample code for an identical CDR3. The gene calls are TRBV5-1 and TRBJ2-1; the match to TRBD1 covers 8 bases. The germline V gene encodes CDR1 SGHRS and CDR2 YFSETQ. This CDR3 spans 14 amino acids. Losses at the gene ends were 1 base for V and 5 bases for J; bases not matched to a gene: 2. The CDR3: CASSLQGADNEQFF. The CDR3, as DNA: TGCGCCAGCAGCTTGCAGGGGGCGGACAATGAGCAGTTCTTC. The whole variable domain, filled in from reference TRBV5-1 and TRBJ2-1, reads KAGVTQTPRYLIKTRGQQVTLSCSPISGHRSVSWYQQTPGQGLQFLFEYFSETQRNKGNFPGRFSGRQFSNSRSEMNVSTLELGDSALYLCASSLQGADNEQFFGPGTRLTVL.

This sequence joins TRBV5-1 and TRBJ1-2; 9 bases are shared with TRBD1. Germline assignment: CDR1 SGHRS and CDR2 YFSETQ. The V gene end was trimmed by 7 bases and the J gene end by 6 bases; junction bases not matched to a gene: 10. The CDR3 is made up of 14 amino acids. This chain's CDR3 is CASSLTGTGNGYTF. DNA for the CDR3: TGCGCCAGCTCCCTAACCGGGACAGGGAATGGCTACACCTTC.

The chain joins TRBV14 to TRBJ2-5; the D gene is possibly TRBD2 (6 bases). Trimming shortened V by 4 bases and J by 7 bases, and 13 bases separated the two germline ends. This CDR3 has 13 residues. CDR1 and CDR2 from the germline V gene are SGHDN and FVKESK. The CDR3, as DNA: TGTGCCAGCAGCCCTACGCTGGAGGGGACCCAGTACTTC. Protein sequence: CASSPTLEGTQYF.

CDR3 amino acids: CAISESAQYYGYTF. Written as DNA, the CDR3 is TGTGCCATCAGTGAGTCGGCACAGTACTATGGCTACACCTTC. This rearrangement joins TRBV10-3 to TRBJ1-2; no clear D. The CDR3 is made up of 14 amino acids. V shed 0 bases and J shed 3 bases, with 8 bases lying between them. Looked up from germline, CDR1 is ENHRY and CDR2 is SYGVKD.